This is a list of T cell receptor beta chains from one sample in a study of CD8 T cells in Susac syndrome. MiXCR, applied by TCRdb to the immunoSEQ multiplex PCR reads, yields one record per CDR3 protein. Of around 70,000 distinct CDR3 sequences listed, roughly 94% are singletons. Sequencing was performed on CD8+ T cells from PBMCs. All receptors come from a human donor with multiple sclerosis. The CDR3 runs from the conserved cysteine through the conserved F or W. A D gene is named only where the DNA matches it firmly. Clone size appears in some rows only: once, few, many, or a class for an expanded clone.

abundance: -; d_gene: TRBD1; v_gene: TRBV14; j_gene: TRBJ2-3; CDR3nt: TGTGCCAGCAGCCCTACAGGGGGTAGCACAGATACGCAGTATTTT; CDR3aa: CASSPTGGSTDTQYF
abundance: -; d_gene: TRBD2; v_gene: TRBV6-5; j_gene: TRBJ2-6; CDR3nt: TGTGCCAGCAGTTACTGGACTAGCGGGTCTGGGGCCAACGTCCTGACTTTC; CDR3aa: CASSYWTSGSGANVLTF
abundance: -; d_gene: TRBD1; v_gene: TRBV18; j_gene: TRBJ2-1; CDR3nt: TGTGCCAGCTCCTGGACAGGATACTACAATGAGCAGTTCTTC; CDR3aa: CASSWTGYYNEQFF
abundance: -; d_gene: TRBD2; v_gene: TRBV23-1; j_gene: TRBJ2-1; CDR3nt: TGCGCCAGCAGTCAATCGAAAGAGCGGGAGTATCGTGAGCAGTTCTTC; CDR3aa: CASSQSKEREYREQFF
abundance: -; d_gene: -; v_gene: TRBV6-6; j_gene: TRBJ1-6; CDR3nt: TGTGCCAGCAGTACCGCGGGGGGCGGTAATTCACCCCTCCACTTT; CDR3aa: CASSTAGGGNSPLHF
abundance: -; d_gene: -; v_gene: TRBV12-3/TRBV12-4; j_gene: TRBJ2-7; CDR3nt: TGTGCCAGCAGTTTAATGTCCGGTCCTTACGAGCAGTACTTC; CDR3aa: CASSLMSGPYEQYF
abundance: -; d_gene: -; v_gene: TRBV6-1; j_gene: TRBJ2-7; CDR3nt: TGTGCCAGCAGATTGGGTACCTTGGCGGGAACTACCTACGAGCAGTACTTC; CDR3aa: CASRLGTLAGTTYEQYF
abundance: -; d_gene: -; v_gene: TRBV4-1; j_gene: TRBJ1-5; CDR3nt: TGCGCCAGCAGCCAAGATACAGGGAGCGGACAGCCCCAGCATTTT; CDR3aa: CASSQDTGSGQPQHF
abundance: -; d_gene: TRBD1; v_gene: TRBV30; j_gene: TRBJ1-1; CDR3nt: TGTGCCTGGAGCGTGGACAGGGGGTGGACTGAAGCTTTCTTT; CDR3aa: CAWSVDRGWTEAFF
abundance: -; d_gene: TRBD1; v_gene: TRBV27; j_gene: TRBJ1-5; CDR3nt: TGTGCCAGCAGCCCGGGACAGTTCAATCAGCCCCAGCATTTT; CDR3aa: CASSPGQFNQPQHF
abundance: -; d_gene: -; v_gene: TRBV27; j_gene: TRBJ2-1; CDR3nt: TGTGCCAGCAGTTTATTAGGTCTCGTCGATGAGCAGTTCTTC; CDR3aa: CASSLLGLVDEQFF
abundance: -; d_gene: -; v_gene: TRBV29-1; j_gene: TRBJ2-1; CDR3nt: TGCAGCGTTCGTTGGAGAGACAATGAGCAGTTCTTC; CDR3aa: CSVRWRDNEQFF
abundance: -; d_gene: -; v_gene: TRBV30; j_gene: TRBJ1-5; CDR3nt: TGTGCCTGGAGTCGGGGAATCGCCCAGCATTTT; CDR3aa: CAWSRGIAQHF
abundance: -; d_gene: -; v_gene: TRBV20-1; j_gene: TRBJ1-5; CDR3nt: TGCAGTGCTAGAGATCTAGGCAATCAGCCCCAGCATTTT; CDR3aa: CSARDLGNQPQHF
abundance: -; d_gene: -; v_gene: TRBV24-1; j_gene: TRBJ2-5; CDR3nt: TGTGCCACCAGTGATTTAACCGGGGAGACCCAGTACTTC; CDR3aa: CATSDLTGETQYF
abundance: -; d_gene: TRBD1; v_gene: TRBV24-1; j_gene: TRBJ2-1; CDR3nt: TGTGCCACCAGTGATCCGCCCGGGACAGGGTTCGATGAGCAGTTCTTC; CDR3aa: CATSDPPGTGFDEQFF
abundance: -; d_gene: TRBD2; v_gene: TRBV30; j_gene: TRBJ2-3; CDR3nt: TGTGCCGGACGAACTAAGACTAGCGGGGCTGGTGGTACGCAGTATTTT; CDR3aa: CAGRTKTSGAGGTQYF
abundance: -; d_gene: TRBD1; v_gene: TRBV15; j_gene: TRBJ1-5; CDR3nt: TGTGCCACCAGCACATTCAGGGGGAGCAATCAGCCCCAGCATTTT; CDR3aa: CATSTFRGSNQPQHF
abundance: -; d_gene: -; v_gene: TRBV9; j_gene: TRBJ2-6; CDR3nt: TGTGCCAGCAGCTTCCTGGGCCAAATCTCTGGGGCCAACGTCCTGACTTTC; CDR3aa: CASSFLGQISGANVLTF
abundance: -; d_gene: TRBD1; v_gene: TRBV9; j_gene: TRBJ1-6; CDR3nt: TGTGCCAGCGGGGGGACAGATTATAATTCACCCCTCCACTTT; CDR3aa: CASGGTDYNSPLHF
abundance: once; d_gene: -; v_gene: TRBV10-3; j_gene: TRBJ2-3; CDR3nt: TGTGCCATCAGAGAGCCAGGAGACGTGGAGTATTTT; CDR3aa: CAIREPGDVEYF
abundance: once; d_gene: TRBD2; v_gene: TRBV20-1; j_gene: TRBJ2-5; CDR3nt: TGCAGTGCGAGCGGGGGGGCGGAGACCCAGTACTTC; CDR3aa: CSASGGAETQYF
abundance: -; d_gene: -; v_gene: TRBV13; j_gene: TRBJ2-1; CDR3nt: TGTGCCAGCAGCTCCTTGGGGCGGGGCTACAATGAGCAGTTCTTC; CDR3aa: CASSSLGRGYNEQFF
abundance: few; d_gene: -; v_gene: TRBV18; j_gene: TRBJ2-7; CDR3nt: TGTGCCAGCTCACCGGGACTCAACTACGAGCAGTACTTC; CDR3aa: CASSPGLNYEQYF
abundance: -; d_gene: -; v_gene: TRBV13; j_gene: TRBJ2-7; CDR3nt: TGTGCCAGCAGCTTCGAGCCTTCCTACGAGCAGTACTTC; CDR3aa: CASSFEPSYEQYF
abundance: -; d_gene: TRBD2; v_gene: TRBV6-2/TRBV6-3; j_gene: TRBJ2-1; CDR3nt: TGTGCCAGCAGTTACACGGGAGGGCCGATCAATGAGCAGTTCTTC; CDR3aa: CASSYTGGPINEQFF
abundance: -; d_gene: -; v_gene: TRBV6-5; j_gene: TRBJ2-3; CDR3nt: TGTGCCAGCAGTTGGGGGGGCCAAGATACGCAGTATTTT; CDR3aa: CASSWGGQDTQYF
abundance: -; d_gene: -; v_gene: TRBV29-1; j_gene: TRBJ2-4; CDR3nt: TGCAGCGTTGGAGCAGGGGAAAACATTCAGTACTTC; CDR3aa: CSVGAGENIQYF
abundance: -; d_gene: TRBD2; v_gene: TRBV3-1; j_gene: TRBJ2-1; CDR3nt: TGTGCCAGCAGCCAGGGGACTACGTCTGATGAGCAGTTCTTC; CDR3aa: CASSQGTTSDEQFF
abundance: -; d_gene: TRBD2; v_gene: TRBV7-9; j_gene: TRBJ2-2; CDR3nt: TGTGCCAGCAGCCGGACTAGCGGGAGAGGGACCGGGGAGCTGTTTTTT; CDR3aa: CASSRTSGRGTGELFF
abundance: -; d_gene: -; v_gene: TRBV4-1; j_gene: TRBJ2-1; CDR3nt: TGCGCCAGCAGCCAAAGTAGTGTTTATGAGCAGTTCTTC; CDR3aa: CASSQSSVYEQFF
abundance: -; d_gene: TRBD1; v_gene: TRBV27; j_gene: TRBJ2-1; CDR3nt: TGTGCCAGCAGTTTCGAGACAGGGGCCTACAATGAGCAGTTCTTC; CDR3aa: CASSFETGAYNEQFF
abundance: -; d_gene: TRBD1; v_gene: TRBV6-1; j_gene: TRBJ1-2; CDR3nt: TGTGCCAGCAGCCCAAGGGACAGAGAACTAGATAACTATGGCTACACCTTC; CDR3aa: CASSPRDRELDNYGYTF
abundance: once; d_gene: -; v_gene: TRBV15; j_gene: TRBJ2-5; CDR3nt: TGTGCCACCAGCCAGCCGTCGGGTCAAGAGACCCAGTACTTC; CDR3aa: CATSQPSGQETQYF
abundance: once; d_gene: TRBD2; v_gene: TRBV4-1; j_gene: TRBJ2-5; CDR3nt: TGCGCCAGCAGCCAAGATCCGTCGGCTAGCGGGGCACAAGAGACCCAGTACTTC; CDR3aa: CASSQDPSASGAQETQYF
abundance: -; d_gene: TRBD2; v_gene: TRBV2; j_gene: TRBJ2-5; CDR3nt: TGTGCCAGCAGTGAAAGGGGACCGGGAGGGCAAGAGACCCAGTACTTC; CDR3aa: CASSERGPGGQETQYF
abundance: -; d_gene: -; v_gene: TRBV5-6; j_gene: TRBJ2-7; CDR3nt: TGTGCCAGCAGCTTGGTATGGGCAGGGACGGAGCAGTACTTC; CDR3aa: CASSLVWAGTEQYF
abundance: -; d_gene: -; v_gene: TRBV9; j_gene: TRBJ2-3; CDR3nt: TGTGCCAGCAGCGGAGGGACCATCGGCACAGATACGCAGTATTTT; CDR3aa: CASSGGTIGTDTQYF
abundance: -; d_gene: TRBD1; v_gene: TRBV24-1; j_gene: TRBJ2-3; CDR3nt: TGTGCCACCAGTGACCACAGGGGTCCAGATACGCAGTATTTT; CDR3aa: CATSDHRGPDTQYF
abundance: -; d_gene: -; v_gene: TRBV29-1; j_gene: TRBJ2-1; CDR3nt: TGCAGCGTTGAGGGGATAGCTACAAGCTCCTACAATGAGCAGTTCTTC; CDR3aa: CSVEGIATSSYNEQFF
abundance: -; d_gene: -; v_gene: TRBV6-2/TRBV6-3; j_gene: TRBJ1-6; CDR3nt: TGTGCCAGCAGGCCCGGGACGGACAATTCACCCCTCCACTTT; CDR3aa: CASRPGTDNSPLHF